This entry features one TCR beta chain sequence. Antigen unknown. The data are from a study of cytomegalovirus exposure and HLA in healthy donors. On the study more broadly: Roughly 180 million T cells yielded some 100 million unique TCR beta sequences, as an earlier analysis found.

Study-level results: For TCR beta chains, V- and J-gene trimming was later linked to a missense DCLRE1C variant. Versus the approximately 720-donor mean, an Asian-associated ancestry cluster reportedly showed fewer N-insertions in a later analysis.

This CDR3 is built from 18 residues. In germline, CDR1 is LNHNV, CDR2 YYDKDF (reference sequence). Trimming took 0 bases from V and 1 from J; bases not matched to a gene: 7. It was with 60 Vbeta and 13 Jbeta primers that the PCR ran. The protocol was immunoSEQ multiplex PCR, while the TCRdb copy is restricted to in-frame clones and leaves out a portion. Of about 160,000 clones in the sample, over 70% were seen once. Sequencing was carried out using PBMCs. The rearrangement links TRBV15 to TRBJ2-1, with 9 nucleotides matching TRBD2. The TCR comes from a woman aged 40 to 50 in good health and CMV-seropositive. CDR3 DNA sequence: TGTGCCACCAGCAGAGATCCAATTACTAGCGGGTCCTACAATGAGCAGTTCTTC. Amino acids: CATSRDPITSGSYNEQFF.